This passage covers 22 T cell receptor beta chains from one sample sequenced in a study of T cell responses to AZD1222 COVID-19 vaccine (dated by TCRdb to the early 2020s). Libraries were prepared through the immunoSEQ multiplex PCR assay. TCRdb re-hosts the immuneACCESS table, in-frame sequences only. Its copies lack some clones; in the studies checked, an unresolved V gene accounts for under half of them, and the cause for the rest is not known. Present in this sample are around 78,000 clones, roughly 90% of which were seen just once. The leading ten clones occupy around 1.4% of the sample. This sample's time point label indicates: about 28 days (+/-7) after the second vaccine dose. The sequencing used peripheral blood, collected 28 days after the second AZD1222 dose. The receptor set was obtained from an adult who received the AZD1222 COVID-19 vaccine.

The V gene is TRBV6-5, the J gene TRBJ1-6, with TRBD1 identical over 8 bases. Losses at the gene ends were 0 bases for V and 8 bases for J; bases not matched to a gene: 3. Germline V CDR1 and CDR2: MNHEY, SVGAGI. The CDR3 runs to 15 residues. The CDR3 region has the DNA TGTGCCAGCAGTTACTCGACGACAGGGGATTCACCCCTCCACTTT. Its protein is CASSYSTTGDSPLHF.

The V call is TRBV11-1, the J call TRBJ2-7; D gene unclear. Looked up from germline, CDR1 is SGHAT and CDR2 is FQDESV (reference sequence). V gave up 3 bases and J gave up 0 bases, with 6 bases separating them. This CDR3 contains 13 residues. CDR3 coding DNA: TGTGCCAGCAGCTTGAGCGACTCCTACGAGCAGTACTTC. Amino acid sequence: CASSLSDSYEQYF.

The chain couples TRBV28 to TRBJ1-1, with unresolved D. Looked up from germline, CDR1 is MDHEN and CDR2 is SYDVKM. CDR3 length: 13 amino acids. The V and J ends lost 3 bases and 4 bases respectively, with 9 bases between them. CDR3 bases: TGTGCCAGCAGTTTGGTGGGTGGCACTGAAGCTTTCTTT. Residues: CASSLVGGTEAFF.

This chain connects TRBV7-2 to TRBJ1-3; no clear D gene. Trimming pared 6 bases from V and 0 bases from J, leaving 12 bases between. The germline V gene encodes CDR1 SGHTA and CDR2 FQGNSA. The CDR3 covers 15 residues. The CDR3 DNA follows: TGTGCCAGCAGAGGAGCCGGCGCCTCTGGAAACACCATATATTTT. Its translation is CASRGAGASGNTIYF.

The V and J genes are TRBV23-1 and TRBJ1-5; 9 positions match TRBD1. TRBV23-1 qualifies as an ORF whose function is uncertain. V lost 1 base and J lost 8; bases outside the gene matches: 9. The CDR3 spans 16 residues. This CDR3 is CASSQWDRAKGKPQHF. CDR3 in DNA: TGCGCCAGCAGTCAATGGGACAGGGCCAAGGGGAAGCCCCAGCATTTT.

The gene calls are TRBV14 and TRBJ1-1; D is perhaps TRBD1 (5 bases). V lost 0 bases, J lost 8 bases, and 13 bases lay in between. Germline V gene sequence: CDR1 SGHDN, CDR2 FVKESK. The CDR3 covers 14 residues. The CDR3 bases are TGTGCCAGCAGCCAAGAGTTGGGGGGGTCCGAAGCTTTCTTT. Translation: CASSQELGGSEAFF.

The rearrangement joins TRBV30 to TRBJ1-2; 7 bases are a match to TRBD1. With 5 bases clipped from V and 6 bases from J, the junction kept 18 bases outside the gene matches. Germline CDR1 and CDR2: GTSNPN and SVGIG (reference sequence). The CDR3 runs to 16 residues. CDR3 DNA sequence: TGTGCCTGGGAGGGCCCTCGAACAGGGGAATTTAATGGCTACACCTTC. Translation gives CAWEGPRTGEFNGYTF. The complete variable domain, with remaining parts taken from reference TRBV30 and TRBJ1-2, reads SQTIHQWPATLVQPVGSPLSLECTVEGTSNPNLYWYRQAAGRGLQLLFYSVGIGQISSEVPQNLSASRPQDRQFILSSKKLLLSDSGFYLCAWEGPRTGEFNGYTFGSGTRLTVV.

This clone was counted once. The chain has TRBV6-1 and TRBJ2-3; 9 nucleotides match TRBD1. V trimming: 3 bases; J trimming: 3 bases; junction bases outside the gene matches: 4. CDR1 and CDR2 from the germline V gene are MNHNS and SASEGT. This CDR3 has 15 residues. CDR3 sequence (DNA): TGTGCCAGCAGTGAGAGGACAGGGGCTACAGATACGCAGTATTTT. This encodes CASSERTGATDTQYF.

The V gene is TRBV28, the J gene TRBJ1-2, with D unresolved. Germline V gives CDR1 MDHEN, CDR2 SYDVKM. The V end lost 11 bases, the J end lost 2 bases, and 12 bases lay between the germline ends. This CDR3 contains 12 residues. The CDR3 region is CALGESNYGYTF. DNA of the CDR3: TGTGCCCTGGGAGAGTCAAACTATGGCTACACCTTC.

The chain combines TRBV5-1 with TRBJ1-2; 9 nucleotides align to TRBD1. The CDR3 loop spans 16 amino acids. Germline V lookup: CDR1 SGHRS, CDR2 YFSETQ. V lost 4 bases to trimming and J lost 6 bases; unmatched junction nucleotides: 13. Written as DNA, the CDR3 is TGCGCCAGCAGCACCGGAACCGGGACAGGGCCAGATGGCTACACCTTC. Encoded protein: CASSTGTGTGPDGYTF.

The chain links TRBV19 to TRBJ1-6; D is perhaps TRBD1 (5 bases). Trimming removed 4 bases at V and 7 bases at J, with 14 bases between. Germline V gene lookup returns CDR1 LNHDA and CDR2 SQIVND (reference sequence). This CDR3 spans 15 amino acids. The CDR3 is CASSTAGTGNSPLHF. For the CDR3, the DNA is TGTGCCAGTAGTACCGCCGGGACGGGAAATTCACCCCTCCACTTT. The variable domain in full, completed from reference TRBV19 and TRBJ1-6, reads DGGITQSPKYLFRKEGQNVTLSCEQNLNHDAMYWYRQDPGQGLRLIYYSQIVNDFQKGDIAEGYSVSREKKESFPLTVTSAQKNPTAFYLCASSTAGTGNSPLHFGNGTRLTVT.

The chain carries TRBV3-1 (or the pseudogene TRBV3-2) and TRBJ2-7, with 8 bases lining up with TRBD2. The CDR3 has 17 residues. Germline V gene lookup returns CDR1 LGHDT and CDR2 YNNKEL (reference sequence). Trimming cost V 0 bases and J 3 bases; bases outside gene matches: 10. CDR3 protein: CASSQDPGRGGLYEQYF. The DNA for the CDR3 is TGTGCCAGCAGCCAAGATCCCGGGAGGGGGGGCCTCTACGAGCAGTACTTC.

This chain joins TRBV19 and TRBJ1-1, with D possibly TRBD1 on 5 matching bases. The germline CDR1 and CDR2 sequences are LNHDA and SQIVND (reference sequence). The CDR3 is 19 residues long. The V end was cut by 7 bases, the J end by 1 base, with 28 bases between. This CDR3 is CASTGLERRRLRGNTEAFF. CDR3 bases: TGTGCCAGTACGGGCTTAGAACGGAGGAGGTTAAGGGGGAACACTGAAGCTTTCTTT.

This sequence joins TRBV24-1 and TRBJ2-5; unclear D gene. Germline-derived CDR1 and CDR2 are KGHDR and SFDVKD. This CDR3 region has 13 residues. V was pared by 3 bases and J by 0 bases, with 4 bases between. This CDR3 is CATSDDYQETQYF. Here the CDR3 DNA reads TGTGCCACCAGTGATGATTACCAAGAGACCCAGTACTTC.

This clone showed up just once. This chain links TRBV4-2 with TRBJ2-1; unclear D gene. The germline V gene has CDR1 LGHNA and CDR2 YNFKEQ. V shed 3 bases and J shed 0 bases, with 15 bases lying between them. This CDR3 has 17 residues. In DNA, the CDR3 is TGTGCCAGCAGCCACCCCCAGCTACGAAGCTCCTACAATGAGCAGTTCTTC. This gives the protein CASSHPQLRSSYNEQFF.

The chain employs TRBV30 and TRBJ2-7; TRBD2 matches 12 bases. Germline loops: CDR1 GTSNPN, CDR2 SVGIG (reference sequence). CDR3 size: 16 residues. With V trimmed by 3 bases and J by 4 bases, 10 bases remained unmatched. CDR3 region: CAWRHRGTSGPYEQYF. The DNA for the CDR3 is TGTGCCTGGAGACACAGAGGGACTAGCGGGCCTTACGAGCAGTACTTC. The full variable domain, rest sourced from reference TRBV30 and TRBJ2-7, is SQTIHQWPATLVQPVGSPLSLECTVEGTSNPNLYWYRQAAGRGLQLLFYSVGIGQISSEVPQNLSASRPQDRQFILSSKKLLLSDSGFYLCAWRHRGTSGPYEQYFGPGTRLTVT.

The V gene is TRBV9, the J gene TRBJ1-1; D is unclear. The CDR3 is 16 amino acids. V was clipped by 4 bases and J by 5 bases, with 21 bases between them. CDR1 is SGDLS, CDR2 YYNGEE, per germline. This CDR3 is CASSPEVWVRETEAFF. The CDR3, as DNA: TGTGCCAGCAGCCCCGAGGTGTGGGTTCGCGAGACTGAAGCTTTCTTT.

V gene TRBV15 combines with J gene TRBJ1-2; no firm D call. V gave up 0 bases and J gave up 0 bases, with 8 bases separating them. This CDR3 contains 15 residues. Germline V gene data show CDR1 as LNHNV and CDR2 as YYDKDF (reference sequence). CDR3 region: CATSRDHGANYGYTF. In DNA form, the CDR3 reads TGTGCCACCAGCAGAGATCACGGGGCTAACTATGGCTACACCTTC.

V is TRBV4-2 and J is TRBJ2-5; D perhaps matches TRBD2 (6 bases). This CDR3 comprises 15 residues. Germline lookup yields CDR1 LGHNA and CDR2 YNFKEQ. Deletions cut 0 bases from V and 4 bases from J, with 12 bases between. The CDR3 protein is CASSQDRGGRETQYF. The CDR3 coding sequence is TGTGCCAGCAGCCAAGATAGAGGAGGGAGAGAGACCCAGTACTTC.

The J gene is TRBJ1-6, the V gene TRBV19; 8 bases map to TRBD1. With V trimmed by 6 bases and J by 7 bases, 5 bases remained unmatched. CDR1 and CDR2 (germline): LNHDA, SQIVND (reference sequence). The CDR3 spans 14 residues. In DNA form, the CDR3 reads TGTGCCAGTAGACTGACAGGGGCCAATTCACCCCTCCACTTT. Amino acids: CASRLTGANSPLHF.

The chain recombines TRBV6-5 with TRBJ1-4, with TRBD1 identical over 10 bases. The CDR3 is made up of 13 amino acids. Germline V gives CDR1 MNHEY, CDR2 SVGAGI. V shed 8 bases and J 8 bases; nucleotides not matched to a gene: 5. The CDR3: CASGDRGSEKLFF. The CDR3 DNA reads TGTGCCAGCGGGGACAGGGGTAGCGAAAAACTGTTTTTT.

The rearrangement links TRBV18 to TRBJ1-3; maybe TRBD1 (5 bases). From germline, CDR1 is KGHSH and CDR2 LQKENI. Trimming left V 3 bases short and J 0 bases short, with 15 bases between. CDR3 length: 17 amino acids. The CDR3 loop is CASSPMGGGPSGNTIYF. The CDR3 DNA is TGTGCCAGCTCACCTATGGGGGGAGGCCCCTCTGGAAACACCATATATTTT.